This T cell receptor (beta chain) is drawn from a study of radiation and T cells in renal cell carcinoma. The study, taken as a whole, reports: Compared with controls, irradiated tumors had more, larger dominant CDR3 motifs. From baseline, blood top tumor clonotypes peaked at 2 weeks post-radiation.

This clone was observed a few times. The antigen is not known. The CDR3 runs to 19 residues. V gave up 5 bases and J gave up 4 bases; unmatched junction bases: 14. Germline V gene sequence: CDR1 SEHNR, CDR2 FQNEAQ (reference sequence). Sequencing used immunoSEQ multiplex PCR; TCRdb keeps in-frame clones, though not all of them. The repertoire holds around 15,000 clones, with approximately 53% as singletons. Treatment described: 15 Gy SBRT to primary tumor, nephrectomy 4 weeks later. Material: tumor tissue, obtained from a patient whose treatment included radiotherapy and nephrectomy. The V and J genes are TRBV7-9 and TRBJ2-7, with 16 bases aligning to TRBD2. The sequence was obtained from a woman aged 55 to 70 with renal cell carcinoma. CDR3 region: CASSPDGTSGRALNYEQYF. In nucleotides, the CDR3 is TGTGCCAGCAGCCCAGATGGGACTAGCGGGAGGGCCCTTAATTACGAGCAGTACTTC.